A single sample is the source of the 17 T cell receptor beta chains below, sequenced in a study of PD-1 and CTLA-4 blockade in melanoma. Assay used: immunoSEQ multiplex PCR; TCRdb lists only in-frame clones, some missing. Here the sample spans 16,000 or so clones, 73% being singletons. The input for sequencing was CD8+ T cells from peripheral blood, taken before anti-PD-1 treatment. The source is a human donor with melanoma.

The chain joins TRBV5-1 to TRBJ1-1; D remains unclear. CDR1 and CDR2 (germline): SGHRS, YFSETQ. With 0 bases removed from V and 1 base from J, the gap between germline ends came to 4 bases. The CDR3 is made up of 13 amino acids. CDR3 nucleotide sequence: TGCGCCAGCAGCTTGGGGGGGAACACTGAAGCTTTCTTT. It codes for CASSLGGNTEAFF.

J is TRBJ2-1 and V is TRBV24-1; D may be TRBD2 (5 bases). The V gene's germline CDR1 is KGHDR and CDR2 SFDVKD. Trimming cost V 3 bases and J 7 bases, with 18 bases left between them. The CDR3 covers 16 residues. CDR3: CATSDPFRRGLNEQFF. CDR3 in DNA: TGTGCCACCAGTGATCCCTTCAGAAGAGGGTTAAATGAGCAGTTCTTC.

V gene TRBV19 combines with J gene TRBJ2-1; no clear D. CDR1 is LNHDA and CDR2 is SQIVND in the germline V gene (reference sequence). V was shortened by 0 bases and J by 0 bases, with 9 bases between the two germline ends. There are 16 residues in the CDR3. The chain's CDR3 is CASSIDRLLSYNEQFF. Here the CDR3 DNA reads TGTGCCAGTAGTATAGACCGGCTTCTCTCCTACAATGAGCAGTTCTTC.

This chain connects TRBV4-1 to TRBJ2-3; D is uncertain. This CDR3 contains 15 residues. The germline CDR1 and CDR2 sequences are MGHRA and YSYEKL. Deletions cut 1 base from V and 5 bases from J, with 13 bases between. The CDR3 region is CASSQVSFVEDTQYF. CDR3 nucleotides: TGCGCCAGCAGCCAAGTTTCCTTTGTGGAAGATACGCAGTATTTT.

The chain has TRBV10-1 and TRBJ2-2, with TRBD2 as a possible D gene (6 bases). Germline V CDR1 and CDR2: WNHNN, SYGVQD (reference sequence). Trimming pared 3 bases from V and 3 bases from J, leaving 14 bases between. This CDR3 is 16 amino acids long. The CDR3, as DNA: TGCGCCAGCAGTGATGGTAGGGAGGCGGACACCGGGGAGCTGTTTTTT. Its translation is CASSDGREADTGELFF.

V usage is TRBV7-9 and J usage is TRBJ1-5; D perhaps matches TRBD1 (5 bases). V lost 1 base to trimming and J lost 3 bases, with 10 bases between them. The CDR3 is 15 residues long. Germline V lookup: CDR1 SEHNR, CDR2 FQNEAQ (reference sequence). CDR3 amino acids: CASSLGWGSNQPQHF. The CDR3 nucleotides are TGTGCCAGCAGCTTAGGTTGGGGCTCCAATCAGCCCCAGCATTTT. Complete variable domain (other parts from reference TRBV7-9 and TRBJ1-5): DTGVSQNPRHKITKRGQNVTFRCDPISEHNRLYWYRQTLGQGPEFLTYFQNEAQLEKSRLLSDRFSAERPKGSFSTLEIQRTEQGDSAMYLCASSLGWGSNQPQHFGDGTRLSIL.

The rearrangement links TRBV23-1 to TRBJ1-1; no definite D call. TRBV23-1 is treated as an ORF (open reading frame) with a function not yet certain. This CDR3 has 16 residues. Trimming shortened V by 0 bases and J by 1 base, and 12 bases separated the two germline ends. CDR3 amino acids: CASSQSSFRRNTEAFF. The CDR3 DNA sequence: TGCGCCAGCAGTCAATCGTCTTTTAGGAGGAACACTGAAGCTTTCTTT.

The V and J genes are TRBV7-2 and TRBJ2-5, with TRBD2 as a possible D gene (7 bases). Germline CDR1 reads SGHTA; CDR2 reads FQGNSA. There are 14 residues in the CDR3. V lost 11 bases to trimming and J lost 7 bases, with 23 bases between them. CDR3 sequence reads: CASTWGGQRGTQYF. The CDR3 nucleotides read TGTGCCTCTACCTGGGGGGGCCAGAGGGGGACCCAGTACTTC.

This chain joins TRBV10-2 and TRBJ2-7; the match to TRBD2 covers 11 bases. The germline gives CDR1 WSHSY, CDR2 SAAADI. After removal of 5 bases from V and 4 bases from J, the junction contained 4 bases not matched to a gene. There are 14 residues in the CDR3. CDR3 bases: TGCGCCAGCAGTCCCGGGACTAGCGGTTACGAGCAGTACTTC. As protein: CASSPGTSGYEQYF.

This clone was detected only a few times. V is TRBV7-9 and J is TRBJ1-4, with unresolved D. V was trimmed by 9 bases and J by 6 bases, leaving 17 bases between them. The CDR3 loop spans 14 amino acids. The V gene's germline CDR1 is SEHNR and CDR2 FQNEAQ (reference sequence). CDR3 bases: TGTGCCAGTACCCTACGAGAGGAGGATGAAAAACTGTTTTTT. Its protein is CASTLREEDEKLFF.

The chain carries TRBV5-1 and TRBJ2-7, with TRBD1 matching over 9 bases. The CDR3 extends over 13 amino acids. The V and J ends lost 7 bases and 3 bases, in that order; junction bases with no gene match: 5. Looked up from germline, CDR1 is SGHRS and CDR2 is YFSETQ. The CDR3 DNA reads TGCGCCAGCGGCCCGGGACAGGGCTACGAGCAGTACTTC. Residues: CASGPGQGYEQYF.

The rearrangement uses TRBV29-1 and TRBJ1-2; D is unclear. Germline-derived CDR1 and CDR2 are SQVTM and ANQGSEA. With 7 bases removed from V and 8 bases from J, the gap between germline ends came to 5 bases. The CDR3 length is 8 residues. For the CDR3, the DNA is TGCAGCGACAGCGGCTACACCTTC. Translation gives CSDSGYTF. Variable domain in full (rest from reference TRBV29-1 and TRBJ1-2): SAVISQKPSRDICQRGTSLTIQCQVDSQVTMMFWYRQQPGQSLTLIATANQGSEATYESGFVIDKFPISRPNLTFSTLTVSNMSPEDSSIYLCSDSGYTFGSGTRLTVV.

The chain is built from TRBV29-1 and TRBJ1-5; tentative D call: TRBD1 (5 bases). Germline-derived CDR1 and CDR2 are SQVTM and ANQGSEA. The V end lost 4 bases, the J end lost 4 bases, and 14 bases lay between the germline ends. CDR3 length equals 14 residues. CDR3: CSVGGEGLNQPQHF. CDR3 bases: TGCAGCGTTGGGGGGGAGGGCCTAAATCAGCCCCAGCATTTT.

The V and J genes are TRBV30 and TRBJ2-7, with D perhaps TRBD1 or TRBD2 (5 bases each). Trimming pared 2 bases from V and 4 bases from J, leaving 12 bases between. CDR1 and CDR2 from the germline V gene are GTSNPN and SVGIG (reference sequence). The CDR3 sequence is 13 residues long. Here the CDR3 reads CAWSPWDGYEQYF. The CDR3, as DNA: TGTGCCTGGAGTCCCTGGGACGGATACGAGCAGTACTTC.

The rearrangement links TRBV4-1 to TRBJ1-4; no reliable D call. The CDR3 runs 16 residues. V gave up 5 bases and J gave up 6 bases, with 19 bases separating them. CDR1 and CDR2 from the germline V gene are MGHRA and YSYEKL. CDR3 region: CASSVKGGFWDEKLFF. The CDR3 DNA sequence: TGCGCCAGCAGCGTAAAAGGTGGCTTCTGGGATGAAAAACTGTTTTTT.

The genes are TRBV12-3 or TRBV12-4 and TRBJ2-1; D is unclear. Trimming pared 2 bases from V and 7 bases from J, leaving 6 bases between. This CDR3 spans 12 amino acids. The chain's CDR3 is CASSLWANEQFF. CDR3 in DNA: TGTGCCAGCAGTTTATGGGCTAATGAGCAGTTCTTC.

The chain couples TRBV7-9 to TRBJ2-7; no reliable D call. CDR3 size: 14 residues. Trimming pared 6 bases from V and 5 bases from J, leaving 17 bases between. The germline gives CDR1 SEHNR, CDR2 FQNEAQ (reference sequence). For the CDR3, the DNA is TGTGCCAGCAGTACTTCCACGCGCTTTGACGAGCAGTACTTC. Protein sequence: CASSTSTRFDEQYF.